The 12 T cell receptor beta chains below were found in one sample sequenced in a study of pediatric ulcerative colitis. The protocol was immunoSEQ multiplex PCR, while the TCRdb copy is restricted to in-frame clones and leaves out a portion. This sample yields 17,000 or so clones, of which just under 75% are seen a single time; 3.4% belongs to the top ten. The rectum was sampled with one to two pinch biopsies at colonoscopy. The sample was gut tissue. The receptor set was obtained from a girl between 10 and 17 years old with moderate ulcerative colitis.

This chain joins TRBV28 and TRBJ1-1; no reliable D call. V was trimmed by 0 bases and J by 1 base, leaving 9 bases between them. The CDR3 is 15 residues long. Germline-derived CDR1 and CDR2 are MDHEN and SYDVKM. In DNA, the CDR3 is TGTGCCAGCAGTTTATGGGCAGAGACGAACACTGAAGCTTTCTTT. Protein: CASSLWAETNTEAFF.

V is TRBV5-1 and J is TRBJ2-7; D possibly corresponds to TRBD2 (6 bases). V lost 2 bases and J lost 5, with 14 bases in between. The germline V gene encodes CDR1 SGHRS and CDR2 YFSETQ. The CDR3 runs 14 residues. This CDR3 is CASSFLGTGDEQYF. CDR3 nucleotides: TGCGCCAGCAGCTTCCTAGGGACTGGGGACGAGCAGTACTTC.

In this sample, this clone turned up a few times. The CDR3 here is CASSPTGGQPQHF. CDR3 DNA sequence: TGTGCCAGCAGTCCGACAGGGGGTCAGCCCCAGCATTTT. The chain is built from TRBV28 and TRBJ1-5; 9 nucleotides agree with TRBD1. Trimming at V came to 5 bases and at J to 6 bases, leaving 2 bases not matched to a gene. From germline, CDR1 is MDHEN and CDR2 SYDVKM. This CDR3 is 13 amino acids long.

V gene TRBV15 combines with J gene TRBJ1-3, with 7 bases that match TRBD1. CDR1 is LNHNV and CDR2 is YYDKDF in the germline V gene (reference sequence). Losses at the gene ends were 2 bases for V and 3 bases for J; bases not matched to a gene: 16. The CDR3 loop spans 19 amino acids. CDR3 region: CATSRTQPRGRGFGNTIYF. The CDR3 region has the DNA TGTGCCACCAGCAGAACACAACCTCGGGGCAGGGGGTTTGGAAACACCATATATTTT.

The J gene is TRBJ1-1, the V gene TRBV6-1; D is undetermined. The CDR3 covers 16 residues. V dropped 2 bases and J dropped 1 base, with 14 bases sitting between them. Per the germline V gene, CDR1 is MNHNS and CDR2 is SASEGT. This CDR3 reads CASSELVGRPNTEAFF. The DNA for the CDR3 is TGTGCCAGCAGTGAATTGGTAGGGCGGCCGAACACTGAAGCTTTCTTT.

The rearrangement links TRBV4-2 to TRBJ2-1; D call uncertain. CDR3 length: 14 amino acids. Looked up from germline, CDR1 is LGHNA and CDR2 is YNFKEQ. Trimming left V 0 bases short and J 3 bases short, with 6 bases between. This chain's CDR3 is CASSQDLGYNEQFF. In DNA, the CDR3 is TGTGCCAGCAGCCAAGATTTGGGCTACAATGAGCAGTTCTTC.

The genes are TRBV6-5 and TRBJ2-7; D might be TRBD2 (5 bases). V was trimmed by 8 bases and J by 3 bases, leaving 8 bases between them. CDR1 is MNHEY, CDR2 SVGAGI, per germline. The CDR3 spans 11 residues. The CDR3, as DNA: TGTGCCAGCGGCGACTACTACGAGCAGTACTTC. Translated, it gives CASGDYYEQYF.

This clone was seen a few times. V gene TRBV10-3 combines with J gene TRBJ2-5; TRBD2 is a possible D gene (6 bases). This CDR3 is built from 15 residues. Germline values: CDR1 ENHRY, CDR2 SYGVKD. V was shortened by 6 bases and J by 1 base, with 15 bases between the two germline ends. The CDR3 is CAISPSMGGQETQYF. DNA of the CDR3: TGTGCCATCAGCCCATCCATGGGGGGCCAAGAGACCCAGTACTTC.

The rearrangement joins TRBV6-5 to TRBJ1-2, with D uncertain. CDR3 length: 11 amino acids. Germline CDR1 and CDR2: MNHEY and SVGAGI. Trimming stripped 5 bases from V and 8 bases from J, with 9 bases between. The CDR3 sequence is CASSEALGYTF. The CDR3 coding sequence is TGTGCCAGCAGTGAAGCGCTGGGCTACACCTTC.

This clone was counted between two and nine times. This sequence joins TRBV28 and TRBJ2-2, with 8 bases matching TRBD2. This CDR3 comprises 14 residues. Per germline, CDR1 MDHEN and CDR2 SYDVKM. The junction had 6 bases not matched to a gene; V was cut back by 6 bases and J by 6 bases. The CDR3 loop is CASRSGSGSGELFF. The CDR3 nucleotides are TGTGCCAGCAGGAGCGGGAGTGGGTCCGGGGAGCTGTTTTTT.

The chain couples TRBV29-1 to TRBJ1-2; D remains ambiguous. CDR1 SQVTM and CDR2 ANQGSEA come from the germline V gene. The V and J ends lost 1 base and 4 bases respectively, with 1 base between them. CDR3 length equals 10 residues. The CDR3 reads CSVEAYGYTF. DNA of the CDR3: TGCAGCGTTGAAGCCTATGGCTACACCTTC. Variable domain in full (rest from reference TRBV29-1 and TRBJ1-2): SAVISQKPSRDICQRGTSLTIQCQVDSQVTMMFWYRQQPGQSLTLIATANQGSEATYESGFVIDKFPISRPNLTFSTLTVSNMSPEDSSIYLCSVEAYGYTFGSGTRLTVV.

The CDR3 is CASSSPPGTRHEQYF. The CDR3 coding sequence is TGTGCCAGCAGTTCGCCCCCAGGGACGAGGCACGAGCAGTACTTC. J is TRBJ2-7 and V is TRBV28, with D perhaps given as TRBD1 or TRBD2 (5 bases each). Germline loops: CDR1 MDHEN, CDR2 SYDVKM. Trimming removed 4 bases at V and 5 bases at J, with 18 bases between. The CDR3 spans 15 residues.